The clone carrying this TCR beta chain was counted only a few times. Its antigen is as yet unknown. Vbeta (60) and Jbeta (13) primers were used in the PCR. Profiling relied on immunoSEQ multiplex PCR, and the TCRdb table lists in-frame clones only, not all of them. The sample includes under 150,000 clones, approximately 68% of them seen just once. This sample stems from a study of cytomegalovirus exposure and HLA in healthy donors. Across the study: Researchers found that roughly 81% of 350 to 500 genotyped donors fell within the Caucasian-associated ancestry cluster. Whole-study results and caveats: Later work found most CMV-associated TCR beta chains apparently HLA-restricted. The investigators catalogued 150 or so TCR beta chains as cytomegalovirus-associated. Rarity held for most TCR sequences, but there were some public TCRs that occurred in many donors.

The CDR3 loop spans 15 amino acids. V lost 6 bases, J lost 2 bases, and 9 bases stayed unmatched. CDR1 and CDR2 (germline): MNHEY, SMNVEV (reference sequence). Sequences were obtained from PBMCs. The origin of this receptor is a man younger than 45 in good health and CMV-seropositive. This chain links TRBV27 with TRBJ1-2, with TRBD1 identical over 7 bases. For the CDR3, the DNA is TGTGCCAGCAGCTCCCCGCCGACAGGGAACTATGGCTACACCTTC. It codes for CASSSPPTGNYGYTF.